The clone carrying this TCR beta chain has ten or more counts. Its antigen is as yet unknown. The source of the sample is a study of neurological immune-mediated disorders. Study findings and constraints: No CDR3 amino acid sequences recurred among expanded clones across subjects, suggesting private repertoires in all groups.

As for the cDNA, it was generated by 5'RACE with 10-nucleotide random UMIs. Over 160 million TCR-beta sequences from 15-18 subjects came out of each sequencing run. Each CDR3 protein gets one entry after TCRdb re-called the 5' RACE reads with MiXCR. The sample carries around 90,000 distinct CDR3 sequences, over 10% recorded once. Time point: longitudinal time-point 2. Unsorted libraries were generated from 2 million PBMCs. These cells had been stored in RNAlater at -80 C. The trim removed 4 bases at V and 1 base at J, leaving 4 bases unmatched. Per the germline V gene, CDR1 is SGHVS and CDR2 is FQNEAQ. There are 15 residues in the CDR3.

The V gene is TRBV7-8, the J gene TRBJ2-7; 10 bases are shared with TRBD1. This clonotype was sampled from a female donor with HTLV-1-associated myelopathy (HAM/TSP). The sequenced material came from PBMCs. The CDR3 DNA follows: TGTGCCAGCAGCTATGGACAGGGGGGGTCCTACGAGCAGTACTTC. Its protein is CASSYGQGGSYEQYF.